One sample yielded the 24 T cell receptor beta chains listed below, sequenced in a study of T cells in Graves' hyperthyroidism and ophthalmopathy. The source material, RNA transcripts, was used to amplify TCR beta CDR3 regions. A first-round RT-PCR of the TCR CDR3 used the HTBI primer set. TCRdb processed the multiplex PCR reads anew with MiXCR; each CDR3 protein has one entry. The table includes about 520,000 distinct CDR3 sequences, roughly a quarter detected once. The sequenced material came from blood. These receptors were collected from a woman aged 25 to 45 with Graves' ophthalmopathy.

This clonotype occurred many times. This chain uses TRBV4-3 with TRBJ1-2, with D hard to call. Looked up from germline, CDR1 is LGHNA and CDR2 is YSLEER. The CDR3 totals 16 residues. The V end was cut by 0 bases, the J end by 0 bases, with 11 bases between. CDR3: CASSQETLGANYGYTF. The CDR3 DNA is TGCGCCAGCAGCCAAGAAACATTAGGAGCTAACTATGGCTACACCTTC.

In its sample, this clonotype was seen many times. The chain is built from TRBV7-9 and TRBJ1-2, with no clear D. Trimming left V 5 bases short and J 3 bases short, with 10 bases between. Per germline, CDR1 SEHNR and CDR2 FQNEAQ (reference sequence). This CDR3 is built from 13 residues. The CDR3 bases are TGTGCCAGCAGCACCCCGACCGACTATGGCTACACCTTC. It codes for CASSTPTDYGYTF. Supplemented by reference TRBV7-9 and TRBJ1-2, the full variable domain reads DTGVSQNPRHKITKRGQNVTFRCDPISEHNRLYWYRQTLGQGPEFLTYFQNEAQLEKSRLLSDRFSAERPKGSFSTLEIQRTEQGDSAMYLCASSTPTDYGYTFGSGTRLTVV.

This clonotype was recorded at least ten times. The V gene is TRBV11-2, the J gene TRBJ1-3; 8 bases map to TRBD1. Germline trimming cut 5 bases from V and 2 bases from J; bases unmatched to any gene: 8. CDR1 is SGHAT, CDR2 FQNNGV, per germline. This CDR3 has 16 amino acids. CDR3: CASSVNRGGAGNTIYF. Written as DNA, the CDR3 is TGTGCCAGCAGCGTCAACAGGGGGGGAGCTGGAAACACCATATATTTT.

In this sample, this clonotype turned up many times. The genes are TRBV12-3 or TRBV12-4 and TRBJ1-5; possible D gene TRBD1, 5 bases. V was pared by 6 bases and J by 9 bases, with 15 bases between. This CDR3 comprises 13 residues. The CDR3 loop reads CASRGTGAWPQHF. DNA of the CDR3: TGTGCCAGCAGGGGGACCGGCGCATGGCCCCAGCATTTT.

This clonotype was observed many times. J is TRBJ2-5 and V is TRBV19; 14 nucleotides line up with TRBD2. Trimming took 6 bases from V and 0 from J; bases not matched to a gene: 6. From germline, CDR1 is LNHDA and CDR2 SQIVND (reference sequence). The CDR3 runs to 17 residues. CDR3 protein: CASRGTSGGSYQETQYF. DNA of the CDR3: TGTGCCAGTAGGGGGACTAGCGGGGGTTCGTACCAAGAGACCCAGTACTTC.

This clonotype was counted many times. CDR3 loop: CATRGGVKDFGNTIYF. The CDR3 region has the DNA TGTGCCACCAGAGGCGGGGTAAAGGATTTTGGAAACACCATATATTTT. This chain connects TRBV15 to TRBJ1-3; D uncertain. Between the trimmed V and J ends, which lost 6 bases and 3 bases, there was a span of 18 bases. Per germline, CDR1 LNHNV and CDR2 YYDKDF (reference sequence). The CDR3 contains 16 residues.

This clonotype was counted a few times. V is TRBV6-2 or TRBV6-3 and J is TRBJ2-5, with TRBD2 identical over 13 bases. CDR3 length: 14 amino acids. The germline V gene has CDR1 MNHEY and CDR2 SVGEGT. Trimming at V came to 6 bases and at J to 7 bases, leaving 5 bases not matched to a gene. In DNA form, the CDR3 reads TGTGCCAGCAGGGGACTAGCGGGATACGGGACCCAGTACTTC. As protein: CASRGLAGYGTQYF.

The chain employs TRBV12-3 or TRBV12-4 and TRBJ2-7; 7 bases agree with TRBD1. The CDR3 loop spans 15 amino acids. Trimming took 5 bases from V and 6 from J; bases not matched to a gene: 13. This CDR3 reads CASSIGTVCPCEQYF. The CDR3 DNA reads as TGTGCCAGCAGTATCGGGACAGTCTGTCCGTGCGAGCAGTACTTC.

This rearrangement joins TRBV28 to TRBJ1-1; D gene ambiguous. The V and J ends lost 2 bases and 8 bases respectively, with 12 bases between them. The germline V gene has CDR1 MDHEN and CDR2 SYDVKM. This CDR3 is built from 13 residues. This CDR3 reads CASSLVAPQEAFF. The CDR3 DNA follows: TGTGCCAGCAGTTTAGTAGCACCCCAAGAAGCTTTCTTT.

This clonotype was counted at least ten times. This chain connects TRBV20-1 to TRBJ1-2; 9 nucleotides line up with TRBD1. V dropped 1 base and J dropped 4; count of bases not matched to a gene: 4. The CDR3 runs to 14 residues. In germline, CDR1 is DFQATT, CDR2 SNEGSKA (reference sequence). The CDR3 loop is CSARGTGVCYGYTF. In DNA, the CDR3 is TGCAGTGCTAGAGGGACAGGGGTCTGCTATGGCTACACCTTC.

This chain connects TRBV7-2 to TRBJ1-6; D might be TRBD1 (6 bases). Trimming stripped 5 bases from V and 10 bases from J, with 9 bases between. Germline V lookup: CDR1 SGHTA, CDR2 FQGNSA. The CDR3 is 12 residues long. The CDR3 protein is CASSRTGSPLHF. The CDR3 DNA reads TGTGCCAGCAGCCGAACAGGGTCACCCCTCCACTTT.

The CDR3 here is CATSGAGTKETQYF. The CDR3 DNA follows: TGTGCCACCAGTGGGGCGGGGACTAAAGAGACCCAGTACTTC. This chain links TRBV24-1 with TRBJ2-5; the match to TRBD2 covers 7 bases. V dropped 5 bases and J dropped 3; count of bases not matched to a gene: 5. CDR3 length: 14 residues. Germline V gene data show CDR1 as KGHDR and CDR2 as SFDVKD.

V usage is TRBV9 and J usage is TRBJ1-1, with D possibly TRBD1 on 6 matching bases. V was pared by 3 bases and J by 8 bases, with 17 bases between. The CDR3 spans 14 residues. From germline, CDR1 is SGDLS and CDR2 YYNGEE. The CDR3 sequence is CASSGGTSLGEAFF. In DNA form, the CDR3 reads TGTGCCAGCAGCGGAGGGACATCCCTTGGGGAAGCTTTCTTT.

This clonotype was seen at least ten times. This may come from a read error, since a much larger clone is one base off. This rearrangement joins TRBV7-6 to TRBJ1-1, with D possibly matching TRBD1 (5 bases). The CDR3 contains 14 residues. CDR1 and CDR2 (germline): SGHVS, FNYEAQ. Trimming took off 5 bases at V and 0 bases at J, with 10 bases between the two ends. The CDR3 DNA sequence: TGTGCCAGCAGCGAGCAGACAGTGAACACTGAAGCTTTCTTT. Translating gives CASSEQTVNTEAFF. The whole variable domain, remainder taken from reference TRBV7-6 and TRBJ1-1, is GAGVSQSPRYKVTKRGQDVALRCDPISGHVSLYWYRQALGQGPEFLTYFNYEAQQDKSGLPNDRFSAERPEGSISTLTIQRTEQRDSAMYRCASSEQTVNTEAFFGQGTRLTVV.

V usage is TRBV30 and J usage is TRBJ1-1; D is possibly TRBD1 (5 bases). Germline lookup yields CDR1 GTSNPN and CDR2 SVGIG (reference sequence). Trimming took 3 bases from V and 1 from J, leaving 12 bases between them. The CDR3 is 14 residues long. CDR3 bases: TGTGCCTGGAGCTACCCCGACAGGAACACTGAAGCTTTCTTT. Translation: CAWSYPDRNTEAFF. Together with reference TRBV30 and TRBJ1-1, the CDR3 gives the full variable domain: SQTIHQWPATLVQPVGSPLSLECTVEGTSNPNLYWYRQAAGRGLQLLFYSVGIGQISSEVPQNLSASRPQDRQFILSSKKLLLSDSGFYLCAWSYPDRNTEAFFGQGTRLTVV.

Ten or more counts support this clonotype. This chain connects TRBV18 to TRBJ1-2; D is unclear. CDR3 length equals 13 residues. The germline gives CDR1 KGHSH, CDR2 LQKENI. V was clipped by 5 bases and J by 4 bases, with 11 bases between them. The CDR3 protein is CASSSGRVYGYTF. Written as DNA, the CDR3 is TGTGCCAGCTCAAGCGGACGCGTCTATGGCTACACCTTC.

This chain links TRBV30 with TRBJ1-1, with TRBD1 matching over 7 bases. Germline trimming cut 4 bases from V and 1 base from J; bases unmatched to any gene: 9. Germline CDR1 reads GTSNPN; CDR2 reads SVGIG (reference sequence). The CDR3 is 15 residues long. The CDR3 bases are TGTGCCTGGATTTTAACCGGGACAGAGAACACTGAAGCTTTCTTT. This translates into CAWILTGTENTEAFF.

This clonotype showed up many times. A single base separates this from a much larger clone, so it may be a read error. The V call is TRBV6-2 or TRBV6-3, the J call TRBJ1-1; TRBD1 matches at 9 bases. CDR1 MNHEY and CDR2 SVGEGT come from the germline V gene. The CDR3 spans 15 residues. This CDR3 is CAGSTTRTGVPEAFF. CDR3 sequence (DNA): TGTGCCGGCAGTACCACGAGGACAGGGGTCCCTGAAGCTTTCTTT.

The chain combines TRBV4-1 with TRBJ2-5; a possible D gene is TRBD1 (6 bases). V shed 0 bases and J shed 0 bases, with 11 bases lying between them. The CDR3 covers 16 residues. CDR1 is MGHRA and CDR2 is YSYEKL in the germline V gene. In nucleotides, the CDR3 is TGCGCCAGCAGCCAAGAAGGGGGTTCGGACCAAGAGACCCAGTACTTC. This codes for CASSQEGGSDQETQYF.

In this sample, this clonotype turned up a few times. The V gene is TRBV12-3 or TRBV12-4, the J gene TRBJ2-2; D may be TRBD1 (6 bases). Trimming took off 6 bases at V and 4 bases at J, with 15 bases between the two ends. There are 15 residues in the CDR3. The CDR3 sequence is CASSPGTRGTGELFF. CDR3 DNA sequence: TGTGCCAGCAGCCCAGGGACACGGGGCACCGGGGAGCTGTTTTTT.

In this sample, this clonotype turned up a few times. This chain joins TRBV28 and TRBJ2-5, with D possibly being TRBD2 (6 bases). Germline V CDR1 and CDR2: MDHEN, SYDVKM. CDR3 length: 14 amino acids. Trimming shortened V by 8 bases and J by 1 base, and 14 bases separated the two germline ends. CDR3 bases: TGTGCCAGCGTGACTGGGGGGTTCCAAGAGACCCAGTACTTC. Protein product: CASVTGGFQETQYF. The variable domain in full, completed from reference TRBV28 and TRBJ2-5, reads DVKVTQSSRYLVKRTGEKVFLECVQDMDHENMFWYRQDPGLGLRLIYFSYDVKMKEKGDIPEGYSVSREKKERFSLILESASTNQTSMYLCASVTGGFQETQYFGPGTRLLVL.

This clonotype occurred many times. The chain joins TRBV19 to TRBJ1-1, with D maybe TRBD1 (5 bases). The germline CDR1 and CDR2 sequences are LNHDA and SQIVND (reference sequence). Deletions cut 3 bases from V and 3 bases from J, with 14 bases between. There are 15 residues in the CDR3. The CDR3: CASSIPTTGDTEAFF. The CDR3 DNA sequence: TGTGCCAGTAGTATCCCAACCACGGGGGACACTGAAGCTTTCTTT.

The genes are TRBV9 and TRBJ2-7, with TRBD1 matching over 9 bases. The CDR3 runs to 17 residues. J gave up 3 bases and V 4 bases, and 14 bases lay outside the gene matches. Germline V CDR1 and CDR2: SGDLS, YYNGEE. CDR3 sequence: CASSHSGQGTIDYEQYF. The CDR3 bases are TGTGCCAGCAGCCATTCGGGACAGGGAACCATAGACTACGAGCAGTACTTC.

This chain connects TRBV4-2 to TRBJ2-7, with 7 bases fitting TRBD2. CDR1 is LGHNA, CDR2 YNFKEQ, per germline. V gave up 4 bases and J gave up 2 bases; unmatched junction bases: 20. This CDR3 contains 19 residues. The CDR3 loop reads CASSPRLAPRSSRAYEQYF. The CDR3 DNA is TGTGCCAGCAGCCCCCGACTAGCCCCCAGATCGTCACGAGCCTACGAGCAGTACTTC.